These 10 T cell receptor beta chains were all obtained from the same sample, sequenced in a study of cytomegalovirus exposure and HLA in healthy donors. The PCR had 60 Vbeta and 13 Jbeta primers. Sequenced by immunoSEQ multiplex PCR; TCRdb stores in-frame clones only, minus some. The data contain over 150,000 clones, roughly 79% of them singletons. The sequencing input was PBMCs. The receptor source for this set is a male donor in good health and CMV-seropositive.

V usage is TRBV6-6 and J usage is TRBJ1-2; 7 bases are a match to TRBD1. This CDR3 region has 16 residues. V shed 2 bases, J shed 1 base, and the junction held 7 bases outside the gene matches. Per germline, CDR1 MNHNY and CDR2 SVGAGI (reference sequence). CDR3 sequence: CASSYRGQTLNYGYTF. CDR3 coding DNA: TGTGCCAGCAGTTACCGGGGACAGACTCTTAACTATGGCTACACCTTC.

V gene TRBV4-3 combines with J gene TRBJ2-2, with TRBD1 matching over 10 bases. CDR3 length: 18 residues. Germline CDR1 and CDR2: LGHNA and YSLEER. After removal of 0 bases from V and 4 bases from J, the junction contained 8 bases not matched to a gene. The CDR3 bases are TGCGCCAGCAGCCAAGATCCAAGACAGGGGGCAGGCACCGGGGAGCTGTTTTTT. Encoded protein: CASSQDPRQGAGTGELFF.

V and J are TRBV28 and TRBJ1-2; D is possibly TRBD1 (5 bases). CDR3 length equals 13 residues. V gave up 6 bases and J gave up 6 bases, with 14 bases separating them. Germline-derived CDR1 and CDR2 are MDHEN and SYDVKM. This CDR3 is CASSPVGADGYTF. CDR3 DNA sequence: TGTGCCAGCAGCCCAGTAGGGGCGGATGGCTACACCTTC.

Here the CDR3 DNA reads TGTGCCAGTAGCGACTTAAATCGGTTCGGGCAGCCCCAGCATTTT. The encoded protein is CASSDLNRFGQPQHF. The chain carries TRBV19 and TRBJ1-5, with D hard to call. V shed 6 bases and J shed 7 bases, with 19 bases lying between them. CDR3 length: 15 amino acids. The germline V gene encodes CDR1 LNHDA and CDR2 SQIVND (reference sequence).

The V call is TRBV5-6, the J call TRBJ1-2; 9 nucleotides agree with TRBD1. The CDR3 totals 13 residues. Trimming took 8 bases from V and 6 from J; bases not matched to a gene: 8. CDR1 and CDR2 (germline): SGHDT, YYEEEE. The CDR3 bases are TGTGCCAGTTTTCCCGGGACAGGGCATGGCTACACCTTC. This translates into CASFPGTGHGYTF.

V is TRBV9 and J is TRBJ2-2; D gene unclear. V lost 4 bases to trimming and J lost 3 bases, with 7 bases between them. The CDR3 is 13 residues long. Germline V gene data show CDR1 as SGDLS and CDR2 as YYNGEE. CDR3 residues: CASSLLDTGELFF. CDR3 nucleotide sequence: TGTGCCAGCAGCCTCTTAGACACCGGGGAGCTGTTTTTT.

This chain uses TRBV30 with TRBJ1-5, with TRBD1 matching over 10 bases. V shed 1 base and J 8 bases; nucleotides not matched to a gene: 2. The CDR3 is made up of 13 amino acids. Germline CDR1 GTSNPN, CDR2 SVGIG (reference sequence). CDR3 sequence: CAWSGDRGEPQHF. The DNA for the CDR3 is TGTGCCTGGAGTGGGGACAGGGGTGAGCCCCAGCATTTT. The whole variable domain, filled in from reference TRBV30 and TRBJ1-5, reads SQTIHQWPATLVQPVGSPLSLECTVEGTSNPNLYWYRQAAGRGLQLLFYSVGIGQISSEVPQNLSASRPQDRQFILSSKKLLLSDSGFYLCAWSGDRGEPQHFGDGTRLSIL.

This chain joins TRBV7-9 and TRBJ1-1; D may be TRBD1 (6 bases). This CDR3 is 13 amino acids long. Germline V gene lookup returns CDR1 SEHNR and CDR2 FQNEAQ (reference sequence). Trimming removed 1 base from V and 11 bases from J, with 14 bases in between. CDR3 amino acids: CASSLGMAGDAFF. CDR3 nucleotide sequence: TGTGCCAGCAGCTTAGGTATGGCAGGGGATGCTTTCTTT. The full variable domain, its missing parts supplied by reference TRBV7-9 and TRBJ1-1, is DTGVSQNPRHKITKRGQNVTFRCDPISEHNRLYWYRQTLGQGPEFLTYFQNEAQLEKSRLLSDRFSAERPKGSFSTLEIQRTEQGDSAMYLCASSLGMAGDAFFGQGTRLTVV.

The CDR3 DNA reads as TGTGCCAGCAGCGAGACAGGGGAGGGGTACACCGTGAACATTCAGTACTTC. It yields the protein CASSETGEGYTVNIQYF. The J gene is TRBJ2-4, the V gene TRBV2; maybe TRBD1 (8 bases). The length of the CDR3 is 17 residues. V dropped 6 bases and J dropped 7 bases, with 25 bases sitting between them. Germline V gene lookup returns CDR1 SNHLY and CDR2 FYNNEI.

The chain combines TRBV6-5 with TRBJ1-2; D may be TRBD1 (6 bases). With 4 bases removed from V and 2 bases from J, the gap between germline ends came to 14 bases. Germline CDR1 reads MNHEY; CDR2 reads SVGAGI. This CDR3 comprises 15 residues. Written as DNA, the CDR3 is TGTGCCAGCAGTTCAAACCCAGGGGACAACTATGGCTACACCTTC. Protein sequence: CASSSNPGDNYGYTF.